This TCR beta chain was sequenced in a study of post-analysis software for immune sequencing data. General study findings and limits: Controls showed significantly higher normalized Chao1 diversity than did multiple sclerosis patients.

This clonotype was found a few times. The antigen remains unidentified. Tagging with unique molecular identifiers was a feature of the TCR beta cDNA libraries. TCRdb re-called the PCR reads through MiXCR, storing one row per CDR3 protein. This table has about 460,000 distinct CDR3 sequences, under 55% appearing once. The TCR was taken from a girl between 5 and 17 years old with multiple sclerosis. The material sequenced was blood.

This chain's CDR3 is CASSASGTGRNEQFF. The CDR3 bases are TGTGCCAGCAGCGCCTCTGGGACAGGACGCAATGAGCAGTTCTTC. The chain couples TRBV7-3 to TRBJ2-1; 8 bases line up with TRBD1. The CDR3 runs 15 residues. Trimming removed 5 bases from V and 6 bases from J; junction bases left unmatched: 9. Germline V gene sequence: CDR1 SGHTA, CDR2 FQGTGA. The full variable domain, rest sourced from reference TRBV7-3 and TRBJ2-1, is GAGVSQTPSNKVTEKGKYVELRCDPISGHTALYWYRQSLGQGPEFLIYFQGTGAADDSGLPNDRFFAVRPEGSVSTLKIQRTERGDSAVYLCASSASGTGRNEQFFGPGTRLTVL.